Below are 2 T cell receptor beta chains sequenced from a single sample in a study of CD8 T cells in ankylosing spondylitis (TCRdb year 2017). To prepare the library, 5' RACE was applied. The sequencing machine was an Illumina HiSeq 2500. TCRdb ran its own pipeline on the public reads, namely fastp trimming at Q25 and MiXCR clone calling, and kept in-frame beta chains. Rows with a matching CDR3 protein are joined into one entry that keeps the most common DNA and genes. Present in this sample are 150,000 to 200,000 distinct CDR3 sequences, approximately 20% of which were seen just once. Together, the top ten hold over 7.5% of the sample. Sequencing used blood, either unsorted or a sorted T cell fraction (not recorded which). These receptors came from a male donor with ankylosing spondylitis or in good health (not recorded which).

The chain joins TRBV30 to TRBJ2-7; D assignment may be TRBD1 or TRBD2 (6 bases each). This CDR3 has 16 amino acids. Trimming cost V 2 bases and J 2 bases, with 19 bases left between them. From germline, CDR1 is GTSNPN and CDR2 SVGIG (reference sequence). The CDR3 sequence is CAWSQEGGIGAYEQYF. The CDR3 region has the DNA TGTGCCTGGAGTCAAGAGGGGGGAATCGGGGCCTACGAGCAGTACTTC.

The gene calls are TRBV12-3 or TRBV12-4 and TRBJ2-4; D not resolved. Between the trimmed V and J ends, which lost 8 bases and 0 bases, there was a span of 8 bases. The CDR3 totals 13 residues. CDR3 bases: TGTGCCAGCGGGGTTTTAGCCAAAAACATTCAGTACTTC. It is translated as CASGVLAKNIQYF.